Presented here are 16 T cell receptor beta chains from one specimen sequenced in a study of patients and donors after allogeneic stem cell transplantation (dated by TCRdb to 2018 to 2020). The library relied on RT-PCR. Reads for this sample came from a NextSeq 550. TCRdb reprocessing: public reads trimmed at Q25 with fastp, clones called with MiXCR, in-frame beta chains kept. Rows with one shared CDR3 protein collapse into an entry with the most common genes and DNA. The sample table contains some 160,000 distinct CDR3 sequences; only one count was recorded for approximately 22% of them. Of the sample, 25% to 30% is held by the ten largest clones. Source material: blood, either unsorted or a sorted T cell fraction (not recorded which). The source of these receptors is a human donor who was either an allogeneic HSCT recipient or a stem cell or donor lymphocyte infusion donor (not recorded which). It is not recorded whose cells these are; they may come from a transplant donor.

The chain is built from TRBV29-1 and TRBJ2-4; D assignment may be TRBD1 or TRBD2 (6 bases each). Germline V gives CDR1 SQVTM, CDR2 ANQGSEA. This CDR3 region has 14 residues. V was clipped by 7 bases and J by 0 bases, with 13 bases between them. CDR3 coding DNA: TGCAGCGCCGGAGGGGGAATAGCCAAAAACATTCAGTACTTC. The encoded protein is CSAGGGIAKNIQYF.

This clonotype turned up a few times. The rearrangement uses TRBV5-1 and TRBJ2-1; 7 positions agree with TRBD2. Trimming cost V 4 bases and J 8 bases; bases outside gene matches: 9. The CDR3 contains 14 residues. Germline V CDR1 and CDR2: SGHRS, YFSETQ. CDR3 in amino acids: CASSTGLVMDEQFF. In DNA, the CDR3 is TGCGCCAGCAGCACCGGACTAGTTATGGATGAGCAGTTCTTC. Complete variable domain (other parts from reference TRBV5-1 and TRBJ2-1): KAGVTQTPRYLIKTRGQQVTLSCSPISGHRSVSWYQQTPGQGLQFLFEYFSETQRNKGNFPGRFSGRQFSNSRSEMNVSTLELGDSALYLCASSTGLVMDEQFFGPGTRLTVL.

The chain joins TRBV5-1 to TRBJ2-6; D uncertain. This CDR3 contains 18 residues. Germline V CDR1 and CDR2: SGHRS, YFSETQ. V lost 0 bases, J lost 0 bases, and 13 bases lay in between. The CDR3 is CASSLDTRWASGANVLTF. CDR3 bases: TGCGCCAGCAGCTTGGATACCCGATGGGCCTCTGGGGCCAACGTCCTGACTTTC.

The rearrangement links TRBV5-5 to TRBJ1-2, with 10 positions matching TRBD1. There are 12 residues in the CDR3. The germline V gene has CDR1 SGHKS and CDR2 YYEKEE (reference sequence). V was pared by 5 bases and J by 7 bases, with 2 bases of the junction left unmatched. CDR3 DNA: TGTGCCAGCAGGACAGGGGGCGTTGGCTACACCTTC. Translation gives CASRTGGVGYTF.

The gene calls are TRBV10-3 and TRBJ1-4; the D is unclear. The CDR3 contains 13 residues. With 4 bases removed from V and 0 bases from J, the gap between germline ends came to 3 bases. Germline CDR1 and CDR2: ENHRY and SYGVKD. The CDR3 reads CAISAATNEKLFF. The CDR3 nucleotides are TGTGCCATCAGTGCGGCAACTAATGAAAAACTGTTTTTT.

In its sample, this clonotype was seen a few times. At one end, the junction sequence differs from germline, possibly due to a read error. The chain couples TRBV2 to TRBJ2-5, with 10 bases identical to TRBD2. CDR3 length: 17 residues. In germline, CDR1 is SNHLY, CDR2 FYNNEI. This CDR3 reads CASREGLAVFNQETQYF. The DNA of the CDR3 is TGTGCCAGCAGAGAAGGACTAGCGGTTTTTAACCAAGAGACCCAGTACTTC.

This clonotype was picked up a small number of times. The chain has TRBV12-3 or TRBV12-4 and TRBJ1-1; D may be TRBD1 (5 bases). Trimming shortened V by 7 bases and J by 9 bases, and 21 bases separated the two germline ends. The CDR3 loop spans 14 amino acids. The DNA of the CDR3 is TGTGCCAGCAATTTCAGGGAGATGAGCAGGCAAGCTTTCTTT. Its translation: CASNFREMSRQAFF.

This clonotype was observed a handful of times. The V and J genes are TRBV5-1 and TRBJ2-2; weak D call: TRBD2 (5 bases). The CDR3 is 13 amino acids. Trimming stripped 4 bases from V and 6 bases from J, with 10 bases between. CDR1 is SGHRS, CDR2 YFSETQ, per germline. CDR3 protein: CASSPGVSGELFF. The DNA of the CDR3 is TGCGCCAGCAGCCCCGGGGTATCCGGGGAGCTGTTTTTT. Drawing the rest from reference TRBV5-1 and TRBJ2-2, the complete variable domain is KAGVTQTPRYLIKTRGQQVTLSCSPISGHRSVSWYQQTPGQGLQFLFEYFSETQRNKGNFPGRFSGRQFSNSRSEMNVSTLELGDSALYLCASSPGVSGELFFGEGSRLTVL.

The sample holds many counts of this clonotype. This chain links TRBV7-8 with TRBJ1-2; D is uncertain. The V and J ends lost 3 bases and 8 bases respectively, with 13 bases between them. The CDR3 extends over 13 amino acids. Germline V gene lookup returns CDR1 SGHVS and CDR2 FQNEAQ. The CDR3 nucleotides are TGTGCCAGCAGCTTTGGACCCTTTCGGGGCTACACCTTC. Protein: CASSFGPFRGYTF.

The chain has TRBV6-5 and TRBJ2-3; D gene unclear. This CDR3 has 15 amino acids. V lost 4 bases to trimming and J lost 2 bases, with 13 bases between them. Germline V gives CDR1 MNHEY, CDR2 SVGAGI. Written as DNA, the CDR3 is TGTGCCAGCAGTTTTGGTTCCTCTTACACAGATACGCAGTATTTT. Its protein is CASSFGSSYTDTQYF.

This chain connects TRBV4-3 to TRBJ1-1; D remains ambiguous. The CDR3 sequence is 16 residues long. Germline CDR1 reads LGHNA; CDR2 reads YSLEER. Trimming stripped 4 bases from V and 0 bases from J, with 15 bases between. The CDR3 nucleotides read TGCGCCAGCAGCCCGGGCCATCCTTCTTTGAACACTGAAGCTTTCTTT. Protein product: CASSPGHPSLNTEAFF.

This clonotype has more than one count but fewer than ten. The CDR3 nucleotides read TGCGCCAGCAGCTTACGACTAAGCTCCTACGAGCAGTACTTC. Its translation is CASSLRLSSYEQYF. V is TRBV5-1 and J is TRBJ2-7, with D tentatively TRBD2 (5 bases). The germline gives CDR1 SGHRS, CDR2 YFSETQ. This CDR3 has 14 residues. V dropped 2 bases and J dropped 0 bases, with 9 bases sitting between them.

This chain connects TRBV13 to TRBJ2-1; the D gene is possibly TRBD1 (6 bases). Trimming removed 8 bases at V and 1 base at J, with 12 bases between. The CDR3 is 14 residues long. Germline V gives CDR1 PRHDT, CDR2 FYEKMQ (reference sequence). The CDR3 sequence: CASEIGTSYNEQFF. The DNA of the CDR3 is TGTGCCAGCGAGATCGGGACATCCTACAATGAGCAGTTCTTC.

This chain uses TRBV2 with TRBJ1-1, with TRBD1 as a possible D gene (6 bases). This CDR3 has 12 residues. The V end was cut by 7 bases, the J end by 4 bases, with 10 bases between. CDR1 is SNHLY, CDR2 FYNNEI, per germline. The CDR3 DNA follows: TGTGCCAGCAAGGGGGGGACCACTGAAGCTTTCTTT. This gives the protein CASKGGTTEAFF.

The chain recombines TRBV12-3 or TRBV12-4 with TRBJ1-2; D possibly corresponds to TRBD1 (6 bases). V lost 3 bases, J lost 8 bases, and 10 bases lay in between. The CDR3 is 12 residues long. In DNA form, the CDR3 reads TGTGCCAGCAGTTTGGGGGGGCTCGGCTACACCTTC. Translation gives CASSLGGLGYTF.

This rearrangement joins TRBV7-6 to TRBJ1-4; 7 bases line up with TRBD1. The CDR3 spans 14 residues. CDR1 SGHVS and CDR2 FNYEAQ come from the germline V gene. Unmatched junction bases numbered 7, after V lost 5 bases and J lost 7 bases. The CDR3 spells CASSATGSLEKLFF. For the CDR3, the DNA is TGTGCCAGCAGCGCGACAGGGAGTCTTGAAAAACTGTTTTTT.